The 32 T cell receptor beta chains presented below share a single source sample, sequenced in a study of T cell changes during pregnancy in multiple sclerosis. Using immunoSEQ multiplex PCR, the repertoire was profiled, and TCRdb retains in-frame clones only, with some absent. The sample lists around 75,000 clones; roughly 91% were seen once. Sequences were derived from CD4+ T cells from peripheral blood mononuclear cells, sampled in the third trimester of pregnancy. The receptors stem from a female donor in good health, enrolled as a control in a pregnancy study.

The V and J genes are TRBV9 and TRBJ1-2, with D maybe TRBD1 (5 bases). The germline V and J ends were trimmed by 4 bases and 6 bases, with 22 bases remaining between them. The germline V gene has CDR1 SGDLS and CDR2 YYNGEE. The CDR3 consists of 16 residues. CDR3 residues: CASSPSVQGQLNGYTF. CDR3 bases: TGTGCCAGCAGCCCTTCCGTCCAGGGCCAATTAAATGGCTACACCTTC.

V gene TRBV6-1 combines with J gene TRBJ1-6; D unresolved. The CDR3 runs 14 residues. The V and J ends lost 6 bases and 7 bases respectively, with 13 bases between them. Germline CDR1 and CDR2: MNHNS and SASEGT. CDR3 in amino acids: CASRAGSANSPLHF. DNA of the CDR3: TGTGCCAGCAGGGCGGGGTCCGCCAATTCACCCCTCCACTTT.

This clone was seen only once. The chain recombines TRBV7-2 with TRBJ1-4; D perhaps matches TRBD1 (5 bases). Germline V gives CDR1 SGHTA, CDR2 FQGNSA. The V gene lost 1 base and the J gene lost 8 bases, with 8 bases spanning the gap. The CDR3 runs to 13 residues. The CDR3: CASSLGTGEKLFF. The CDR3 coding sequence is TGTGCCAGCAGCTTAGGTACAGGCGAAAAACTGTTTTTT.

The chain is built from TRBV2 and TRBJ1-2, with D possibly matching TRBD1 (6 bases). V was trimmed by 8 bases and J by 1 base, leaving 11 bases between them. This CDR3 region has 13 residues. Looked up from germline, CDR1 is SNHLY and CDR2 is FYNNEI. The CDR3 protein is CASGGGGNYGYTF. Written as DNA, the CDR3 is TGTGCCAGCGGGGGAGGGGGTAACTATGGCTACACCTTC.

In the case of this clone: The same CDR3 can be traced to other DNA sequences in this sample. The chain has TRBV5-4 and TRBJ1-6; 10 bases fit TRBD1. This CDR3 comprises 15 residues. The germline CDR1 and CDR2 sequences are SGHNT and YYREEE (reference sequence). V lost 4 bases, J lost 6 bases, and 4 bases stayed unmatched. This CDR3 is CASSLDRGSNSPLHF. For the CDR3, the DNA is TGTGCCAGCAGCCTGGACAGGGGGAGTAATTCACCCCTCCACTTT.

The chain couples TRBV5-1 to TRBJ2-1; TRBD2 is a possible D gene (7 bases). The CDR3 is 12 residues long. CDR1 and CDR2 from the germline V gene are SGHRS and YFSETQ. Trimming removed 4 bases from V and 13 bases from J, with 15 bases in between. CDR3 residues: CASSPRAGTQFF. CDR3 DNA: TGCGCCAGCAGCCCTAGAGCGGGGACACAGTTCTTC.

The chain carries TRBV2 and TRBJ2-1, with 9 positions matching TRBD2. V gave up 6 bases and J gave up 1 base; unmatched junction bases: 7. The length of the CDR3 is 16 residues. Germline-derived CDR1 and CDR2 are SNHLY and FYNNEI. The CDR3 region has the DNA TGTGCCAGCAGGAAGTCAAGCGGGGGGTCCTACAATGAGCAGTTCTTC. Translated, it gives CASRKSSGGSYNEQFF. The variable domain in full, with the rest retrieved from reference TRBV2 and TRBJ2-1, is EPEVTQTPSHQVTQMGQEVILRCVPISNHLYFYWYRQILGQKVEFLVSFYNNEISEKSEIFDDQFSVERPDGSNFTLKIRSTKLEDSAMYFCASRKSSGGSYNEQFFGPGTRLTVL.

This clone was picked up a small number of times. The J gene is TRBJ1-2, the V gene TRBV4-1; TRBD1 is a possible D gene (6 bases). With 0 bases removed from V and 7 bases from J, the gap between germline ends came to 15 bases. The CDR3 spans 15 residues. Germline loops: CDR1 MGHRA, CDR2 YSYEKL. In nucleotides, the CDR3 is TGCGCCAGCAGCCAAGACCCCACAGGGTATGTTGGCTACACCTTC. It yields the protein CASSQDPTGYVGYTF.

This rearrangement joins TRBV6-6 to TRBJ1-2; D gene uncertain. The V end lost 5 bases, the J end lost 8 bases, and 18 bases lay between the germline ends. The germline V gene encodes CDR1 MNHNY and CDR2 SVGAGI (reference sequence). This CDR3 spans 14 amino acids. CDR3: CASSNPQALWGYTF. In nucleotides, the CDR3 is TGTGCCAGCAGTAACCCTCAGGCCCTCTGGGGCTACACCTTC.

V usage is TRBV9 and J usage is TRBJ2-6, with 7 bases lining up with TRBD1. Germline V gene data show CDR1 as SGDLS and CDR2 as YYNGEE. The trim removed 3 bases at V and 0 bases at J, leaving 9 bases unmatched. This CDR3 is built from 18 residues. CDR3 sequence reads: CASSAKDRSVSGANVLTF. CDR3 bases: TGTGCCAGCAGCGCTAAGGACAGGTCGGTCTCTGGGGCCAACGTCCTGACTTTC.

V is TRBV15 and J is TRBJ1-1, with D uncertain. Between the trimmed V and J ends, which lost 0 bases and 5 bases, there was a span of 10 bases. There are 14 residues in the CDR3. Germline values: CDR1 LNHNV, CDR2 YYDKDF (reference sequence). CDR3 nucleotides: TGTGCCACCAGCAGAGACCGGTACGGGACTGAAGCTTTCTTT. Amino acid sequence: CATSRDRYGTEAFF.

This CDR3 is CATSRDLREHFIGQPQHF. Written as DNA, the CDR3 is TGTGCCACCAGCAGAGATCTCAGGGAACACTTTATCGGTCAGCCCCAGCATTTT. The chain couples TRBV15 to TRBJ1-5, with D possibly TRBD1 on 5 matching bases. Germline V gene lookup returns CDR1 LNHNV and CDR2 YYDKDF (reference sequence). Trimming left V 0 bases short and J 6 bases short, with 21 bases between. This CDR3 is 18 amino acids long.

The gene calls are TRBV5-6 and TRBJ2-7; 7 bases match TRBD1. The CDR3 consists of 14 residues. Germline CDR1 reads SGHDT; CDR2 reads YYEEEE. After removal of 0 bases from V and 10 bases from J, the junction contained 10 bases not matched to a gene. The DNA of the CDR3 is TGTGCCAGCAGCTTGGGACAGGGTGTTTACTCACAGTACTTC. Residues: CASSLGQGVYSQYF.

The chain employs TRBV30 and TRBJ2-7, with 12 nucleotides matching TRBD2. The V gene end was trimmed by 3 bases and the J gene end by 10 bases; junction bases not matched to a gene: 7. The CDR3 totals 13 residues. CDR1 and CDR2 from the germline V gene are GTSNPN and SVGIG (reference sequence). The DNA for the CDR3 is TGTGCCTGGAGGGGACTAGCGGGCACCTCTCAGTACTTC. Residues: CAWRGLAGTSQYF.

For this clone: Germline and junction disagree at one end, which may indicate a read error. The sample contains more than one DNA sequence encoding this CDR3. J is TRBJ1-3 and V is TRBV4-3; D not certain. Per germline, CDR1 LGHNA and CDR2 YSLEER. There are 15 residues in the CDR3. The CDR3 DNA reads as TGCGCCAGCAGCCAAGACAGGACTCTGGGAAACACTATATATTTT. Protein sequence: CASSQDRTLGNTIYF.

J is TRBJ1-2 and V is TRBV2; 9 nucleotides line up with TRBD1. The germline V gene has CDR1 SNHLY and CDR2 FYNNEI. The ends lost 6 bases at V and 8 bases at J; junction bases unmatched: 7. CDR3 length: 13 residues. CDR3 protein: CASSLQGAEGYTF. In DNA form, the CDR3 reads TGTGCCAGCAGCCTACAGGGGGCAGAGGGCTACACCTTC.

The genes are TRBV6-1 and TRBJ2-2; 8 bases are a match to TRBD2. V lost 1 base, J lost 4 bases, and 8 bases stayed unmatched. This CDR3 comprises 17 residues. Germline CDR1 and CDR2: MNHNS and SASEGT. The CDR3 protein is CASSEGHSGEGTGELFF. The CDR3 DNA reads TGTGCCAGCAGTGAAGGCCATAGCGGGGAAGGCACCGGGGAGCTGTTTTTT.

The chain joins TRBV4-2 to TRBJ2-2; 9 bases line up with TRBD2. The CDR3 is 16 amino acids. Germline values: CDR1 LGHNA, CDR2 YNFKEQ. The V gene end was trimmed by 0 bases and the J gene end by 6 bases; junction bases not matched to a gene: 5. Written as DNA, the CDR3 is TGTGCCAGCAGCCAAGACCTCGCGGGGGGGCCCGGGGAGCTGTTTTTT. Translated, it gives CASSQDLAGGPGELFF.

The chain carries TRBV19 and TRBJ2-5; D perhaps matches TRBD2 (6 bases). The V gene's germline CDR1 is LNHDA and CDR2 SQIVND (reference sequence). Deletions cut 10 bases from V and 1 base from J, with 13 bases between. CDR3 length: 13 residues. The CDR3 coding sequence is TGTGCCACTGGGACTTGGGGCCAAGAGACCCAGTACTTC. The encoded protein is CATGTWGQETQYF.

V gene TRBV4-3 combines with J gene TRBJ1-4, with a possible D match to TRBD1 (6 bases). The V end was cut by 1 base, the J end by 6 bases, with 15 bases between. This CDR3 spans 16 amino acids. Looked up from germline, CDR1 is LGHNA and CDR2 is YSLEER. CDR3 residues: CASSQGPGAGDEKLFF. Written as DNA, the CDR3 is TGCGCCAGCAGCCAAGGGCCCGGGGCAGGGGATGAAAAACTGTTTTTT.

The CDR3 bases are TGTGCCATCAGTGGGGGCACCTGGATGAACACTGAAGCTTTCTTT. The encoded protein is CAISGGTWMNTEAFF. This chain uses TRBV10-3 with TRBJ1-1; D perhaps matches TRBD1 (5 bases). The germline V and J ends were trimmed by 4 bases and 0 bases, with 12 bases remaining between them. The CDR3 is 15 residues long. Germline V gene sequence: CDR1 ENHRY, CDR2 SYGVKD.

The chain is built from TRBV27 and TRBJ2-2, with D tentatively TRBD1 (6 bases). Deletions cut 2 bases from V and 8 bases from J, with 15 bases between. Germline CDR1 is MNHEY and CDR2 is SMNVEV (reference sequence). The CDR3 contains 15 residues. CDR3 sequence (DNA): TGTGCCAGCAGTTTACTACAGGGATATGCTGGGGAGCTGTTTTTT. Protein sequence: CASSLLQGYAGELFF.

This clone has only one observation. This chain joins TRBV7-8 and TRBJ2-2; 9 positions agree with TRBD1. There are 16 residues in the CDR3. The V segment lost 5 bases and the J segment 8 bases; nucleotides outside the gene matches: 12. The germline CDR1 and CDR2 sequences are SGHVS and FQNEAQ. For the CDR3, the DNA is TGTGCCAGCAGCGCCGTCCCGGGACAGGGAGCTGGGGAGCTGTTTTTT. Its protein product is CASSAVPGQGAGELFF.

The chain carries TRBV6-5 and TRBJ1-1; TRBD1 aligns across 8 bases. CDR1 MNHEY and CDR2 SVGAGI come from the germline V gene. The CDR3 is 14 amino acids. V gave up 6 bases and J gave up 1 base; unmatched junction bases: 4. The CDR3 here is CASRPTGANTEAFF. CDR3 nucleotides: TGTGCCAGCAGACCGACAGGGGCGAACACTGAAGCTTTCTTT.

This chain joins TRBV5-1 and TRBJ1-2; tentative D call: TRBD1 (6 bases). The CDR3 loop spans 12 amino acids. The germline V gene has CDR1 SGHRS and CDR2 YFSETQ. The V and J ends lost 7 bases and 2 bases respectively, with 9 bases between them. DNA for the CDR3: TGCGCCAGCTCACAGGGAAACTATGGCTACACCTTC. This codes for CASSQGNYGYTF.

The chain employs TRBV5-1 and TRBJ2-7, with TRBD1 matching over 7 bases. CDR1 is SGHRS, CDR2 YFSETQ, per germline. V lost 3 bases to trimming and J lost 2 bases; unmatched junction nucleotides: 2. The CDR3 is 13 residues long. CDR3 nucleotide sequence: TGCGCCAGCAGCTCGGGACAGCCCTACGAGCAGTACTTC. This encodes CASSSGQPYEQYF.

This rearrangement joins TRBV6-5 to TRBJ2-5; TRBD2 aligns across 10 bases. The CDR3 runs 16 residues. Germline V gene sequence: CDR1 MNHEY, CDR2 SVGAGI. The J segment lost 4 bases and the V segment lost 2 bases, leaving 7 bases of the junction unmatched. The CDR3 DNA is TGTGCCAGCAGTTACCCCTCAAGCGGGGGGGGAGAGACCCAGTACTTC. Translation: CASSYPSSGGGETQYF.

This rearrangement joins TRBV20-1 to TRBJ2-7; weak D call: TRBD2 (5 bases). Trimming shortened V by 8 bases and J by 7 bases, and 15 bases separated the two germline ends. The CDR3 length is 11 residues. Germline V CDR1 and CDR2: DFQATT, SNEGSKA (reference sequence). The CDR3 DNA sequence: TGCAGTCCTTCCGGACTCCGGGAGCAGTACTTC. This codes for CSPSGLREQYF.

This clone was picked up one time. The V and J genes are TRBV4-1 and TRBJ2-5, with 8 bases identical to TRBD2. This CDR3 has 16 residues. Germline CDR1 is MGHRA and CDR2 is YSYEKL. V shed 6 bases, J shed 2 bases, and the junction held 11 bases outside the gene matches. CDR3 in amino acids: CASSPFGASGQETQYF. CDR3 coding DNA: TGCGCCAGCAGTCCGTTTGGGGCTAGCGGGCAAGAGACCCAGTACTTC.

The V call is TRBV18, the J call TRBJ1-3; no clear D gene. Germline-derived CDR1 and CDR2 are KGHSH and LQKENI. V was pared by 1 base and J by 4 bases, with 17 bases between. This CDR3 is built from 17 residues. CDR3 DNA sequence: TGTGCCAGCTCACCACTCGTCCCGGGATCGGACGGAAACACCATATATTTT. As protein: CASSPLVPGSDGNTIYF.

The genes are TRBV2 and TRBJ2-6, with no clear D. Germline CDR1 SNHLY, CDR2 FYNNEI. The ends were cut back, 4 bases at V and 0 bases at J, with 4 bases in the middle. This CDR3 is built from 14 residues. The CDR3 reads CASSVSSGANVLTF. The CDR3 DNA follows: TGTGCCAGCAGTGTCAGCTCTGGGGCCAACGTCCTGACTTTC.

The gene calls are TRBV27 and TRBJ2-6; D gene ambiguous. Germline lookup yields CDR1 MNHEY and CDR2 SMNVEV (reference sequence). This CDR3 comprises 11 residues. V was cut by 8 bases and J by 12 bases, with 11 bases left in between. The CDR3 reads CASPGDGVLTF. CDR3 coding DNA: TGTGCCAGCCCTGGAGATGGCGTCCTGACTTTC.